A single sample gave rise to the 2 T cell receptor beta chains below, sequenced in a study of OX40 agonist ivuxolimab in advanced cancers. The method was immunoSEQ multiplex PCR; TCRdb's version includes in-frame clones alone and lacks a portion of them. The sample records more than 30,000 clones, about 89% being singletons. The sample in question was CD4+ or CD8+ T cells sorted from blood, obtained in a trial of the OX40 agonist ivuxolimab. These receptors were collected from an adult with an advanced solid tumor such as melanoma, head and neck, liver or kidney cancer.

V and J are TRBV10-1 and TRBJ2-5; weak D call: TRBD2 (5 bases). Trimming cost V 1 base and J 5 bases, with 14 bases left between them. The CDR3 length is 15 residues. In germline, CDR1 is WNHNN, CDR2 SYGVQD (reference sequence). Here the CDR3 DNA reads TGCGCCAGCAGTGAGTTCGGTGGGAGTCGGGAGACCCAGTACTTC. This gives the protein CASSEFGGSRETQYF.

The rearrangement uses TRBV4-1 and TRBJ2-5, with 12 bases fitting TRBD2. This CDR3 has 19 amino acids. Trimming cost V 0 bases and J 5 bases; bases outside gene matches: 13. Germline V CDR1 and CDR2: MGHRA, YSYEKL. CDR3 nucleotide sequence: TGCGCCAGCAGCCAAGATATGACTAGCGGGAGTTCCCAATTGGAGACCCAGTACTTC. Its protein product is CASSQDMTSGSSQLETQYF.